This paragraph covers one TCR beta chain sequence. The data belong to a study of control samples from healthy donors and cancer patients. Unmatched junction bases numbered 14, after V lost 4 bases and J lost 5 bases. Germline lookup yields CDR1 KGHDR and CDR2 SFDVKD. This CDR3 comprises 19 residues. The method was immunoSEQ multiplex PCR; TCRdb's version includes in-frame clones alone and lacks a portion of them. The sample holds tens of thousands of clones; approximately 90% are singletons and the top ten take under 0.95%. V gene TRBV24-1 combines with J gene TRBJ2-1; 12 nucleotides agree with TRBD1. The sample was PBMCs. This clonotype originated in a man aged 30 to 39 with colorectal cancer. The CDR3 sequence: CATSDSVPGQGAGDNEQFF. The CDR3 coding sequence is TGTGCCACCAGTGACTCAGTCCCGGGACAGGGGGCAGGGGACAATGAGCAGTTCTTC.